Below, 16 T cell receptor beta chains from the same sample are listed, as sequenced in a study of blood T cell repertoires in COVID-19. Clones were sequenced by immunoSEQ multiplex PCR, and TCRdb holds only the in-frame ones, with some missing. The sample gives tens of thousands of clones, about 70% of which show up once; more than 15% is in the top ten. Material: peripheral blood. The source is a woman in her forties or fifties with active or convalescent COVID-19.

Only one count was recorded for this clone. The V and J genes are TRBV7-9 and TRBJ2-5; D gene uncertain. Germline V gene lookup returns CDR1 SEHNR and CDR2 FQNEAQ (reference sequence). V shed 1 base and J shed 1 base, with 10 bases lying between them. CDR3 length: 15 residues. The CDR3 spells CASSLEESPQETQYF. The DNA for the CDR3 is TGTGCCAGCAGCTTAGAGGAGTCTCCCCAAGAGACCCAGTACTTC. Full variable domain (remainder filled in from reference TRBV7-9 and TRBJ2-5): DTGVSQNPRHKITKRGQNVTFRCDPISEHNRLYWYRQTLGQGPEFLTYFQNEAQLEKSRLLSDRFSAERPKGSFSTLEIQRTEQGDSAMYLCASSLEESPQETQYFGPGTRLLVL.

V gene TRBV5-1 combines with J gene TRBJ1-5, with D uncertain. V lost 0 bases to trimming and J lost 8 bases, with 15 bases between them. The CDR3 consists of 15 residues. From germline, CDR1 is SGHRS and CDR2 YFSETQ. The CDR3 region is CASSLDGSTREPQHF. In DNA, the CDR3 is TGCGCCAGCAGCTTGGACGGGTCCACTAGGGAGCCCCAGCATTTT.

The chain is built from TRBV5-1 and TRBJ2-7; D perhaps matches TRBD2 (6 bases). The germline V gene encodes CDR1 SGHRS and CDR2 YFSETQ. The V gene lost 3 bases and the J gene lost 2 bases, with 24 bases spanning the gap. This CDR3 has 18 amino acids. CDR3 bases: TGCGCCAGCAGCTCGGCTGAGGGGCCTAGCGTTTGGGCCTACGAGCAGTACTTC. Its protein product is CASSSAEGPSVWAYEQYF.

The chain is built from TRBV4-1 and TRBJ1-3, with 8 bases fitting TRBD1. The germline V gene encodes CDR1 MGHRA and CDR2 YSYEKL. The V and J ends lost 2 bases and 0 bases, in that order; junction bases with no gene match: 3. CDR3 size: 16 residues. CDR3 nucleotide sequence: TGCGCCAGCAGCCAACCTACAGGGGGCTCTGGAAACACCATATATTTT. Its protein is CASSQPTGGSGNTIYF.

The rearrangement uses TRBV2 and TRBJ1-5; tentative D call: TRBD1 (6 bases). The V and J ends lost 7 bases and 0 bases respectively, with 13 bases between them. The CDR3 length is 15 residues. The germline gives CDR1 SNHLY, CDR2 FYNNEI. The CDR3 sequence: CASNREGSSNQPQHF. Written as DNA, the CDR3 is TGTGCCAGCAACAGGGAGGGTAGTAGCAATCAGCCCCAGCATTTT.

The chain recombines TRBV15 with TRBJ1-1, with a tentative D call TRBD1 (5 bases). This CDR3 has 16 residues. Trimming took off 4 bases at V and 0 bases at J, with 15 bases between the two ends. Looked up from germline, CDR1 is LNHNV and CDR2 is YYDKDF (reference sequence). In DNA form, the CDR3 reads TGTGCCACCAGCACCACCCGACAGTCCATGAACACTGAAGCTTTCTTT. Amino acids: CATSTTRQSMNTEAFF.

This rearrangement joins TRBV7-2 to TRBJ2-7, with 10 bases identical to TRBD2. Trimming removed 3 bases from V and 5 bases from J; junction bases left unmatched: 13. The CDR3 covers 17 residues. Per the germline V gene, CDR1 is SGHTA and CDR2 is FQGNSA. The CDR3 DNA reads TGTGCCAGCAGCTTTGGTCCGGCCCTAGCGGGAGTGAACGAGCAGTACTTC. It yields the protein CASSFGPALAGVNEQYF.

This clone was detected a few times. V gene TRBV29-1 combines with J gene TRBJ1-1; 12 bases fit TRBD1. Germline CDR1 reads SQVTM; CDR2 reads ANQGSEA. The V gene end was trimmed by 3 bases and the J gene end by 5 bases; junction bases not matched to a gene: 7. CDR3 size: 15 residues. The CDR3 bases are TGCAGCGTTGAGGGACAGGGGGCGAGAAGGACTGAAGCTTTCTTT. It encodes CSVEGQGARRTEAFF.

This clone has a count of ten or more. The gene calls are TRBV2 and TRBJ2-1; TRBD2 agrees at 10 bases. Germline loops: CDR1 SNHLY, CDR2 FYNNEI. Trimming removed 1 base from V and 3 bases from J; junction bases left unmatched: 3. CDR3 size: 16 residues. The CDR3 bases are TGTGCCAGCAGTGAAGGGATAGCGGGGGGCTACAATGAGCAGTTCTTC. Protein product: CASSEGIAGGYNEQFF.

The V and J genes are TRBV27 and TRBJ2-7, with TRBD2 matching 9 bases. The V gene end was trimmed by 4 bases and the J gene end by 6 bases; junction bases not matched to a gene: 10. This CDR3 has 15 amino acids. CDR1 and CDR2 from the germline V gene are MNHEY and SMNVEV (reference sequence). CDR3 nucleotide sequence: TGTGCCAGCAGTTGGTCGGCTAGCGGGAACCGCGAGCAGTACTTC. It specifies CASSWSASGNREQYF.

The V call is TRBV7-9, the J call TRBJ1-1, with TRBD1 matching 9 bases. The trim removed 2 bases at V and 4 bases at J, leaving 5 bases unmatched. The CDR3 is made up of 15 amino acids. Germline V lookup: CDR1 SEHNR, CDR2 FQNEAQ (reference sequence). CDR3 residues: CASSLTTGGPTEAFF. For the CDR3, the DNA is TGTGCCAGCAGCTTAACAACAGGGGGCCCCACTGAAGCTTTCTTT.

The chain combines TRBV5-1 with TRBJ2-3, with TRBD1 matching over 7 bases. Trimming took 2 bases from V and 3 from J; bases not matched to a gene: 6. Germline values: CDR1 SGHRS, CDR2 YFSETQ. The CDR3 length is 15 residues. DNA for the CDR3: TGCGCCAGCAGCTTCGGGACAGAAGGTACAGATACGCAGTATTTT. Amino acids: CASSFGTEGTDTQYF.

Regarding this clone: A read error may produce the germline difference seen at one junction end. This chain links TRBV6-5 with TRBJ2-7; no reliable D call. Germline values: CDR1 MNHEY, CDR2 SVGAGI. This CDR3 contains 12 residues. The CDR3 here is CASSYPSSEQYF. In DNA form, the CDR3 reads TGTGCCAGCAGTTACCCGTCCTCCGAGCAGTACTTC.

V and J are TRBV7-9 and TRBJ1-4, with D maybe TRBD1 (6 bases). Trimming left V 3 bases short and J 6 bases short, with 14 bases between. From germline, CDR1 is SEHNR and CDR2 FQNEAQ (reference sequence). The CDR3 totals 15 residues. In DNA, the CDR3 is TGTGCCAGCAGCTTCCTACAGGGAGGGTATGAAAAACTGTTTTTT. Translation gives CASSFLQGGYEKLFF.

The CDR3 DNA follows: TGTGCCAGTAGTATGATTGCGGGAGGCAGCACAGATACGCAGTATTTT. This codes for CASSMIAGGSTDTQYF. The rearrangement uses TRBV19 and TRBJ2-3; 8 bases are a match to TRBD2. The CDR3 is 16 residues long. V lost 3 bases to trimming and J lost 0 bases; unmatched junction nucleotides: 5. CDR1 LNHDA and CDR2 SQIVND come from the germline V gene (reference sequence).

The chain uses TRBV30 and TRBJ2-5; TRBD2 might be the D (5 bases). V lost 3 bases, J lost 6 bases, and 23 bases lay in between. Germline V lookup: CDR1 GTSNPN, CDR2 SVGIG (reference sequence). CDR3 size: 16 residues. The CDR3 reads CAWRGTAYRGIKTQYF. The CDR3 DNA reads TGTGCCTGGAGGGGTACAGCATACAGAGGGATAAAGACCCAGTACTTC.